A single sample is the source of the 13 T cell receptor beta chains below, sequenced in a study of T cells expressing NK-cell markers. No DNA is given; TCRdb re-called the 5' RACE reads and lists each CDR3 protein once. Here the sample table reports about 260,000 distinct CDR3 sequences. Sequences were obtained from blood T cells: a sorted CD56 or NKG2C T cell subset, CD4+ or CD8+ T cells, or bulk PBMC T cells (not recorded which). These receptors all come from a man between 18 and 29 years old in good health.

The gene calls are TRBV6-1 and TRBJ1-5; there is no DNA to check the TCRdb D call of TRBD1. Germline CDR1 MNHNS, CDR2 SASEGT. This CDR3 comprises 16 residues. This CDR3 is CASRATDRGFGQPQHF.

This chain uses TRBV12-3 or TRBV12-4 with TRBJ1-5; the TCRdb call, TRBD1, lacks DNA for checking. CDR3 length: 15 amino acids. The CDR3 sequence: CASTAGGTGGQPQHF.

The genes are TRBV20-1 and TRBJ1-5; checking the TCRdb D call of TRBD1 is not possible without DNA. This CDR3 is 15 amino acids long. Germline lookup yields CDR1 DFQATT and CDR2 SNEGSKA (reference sequence). CDR3 loop: CSARQGQGAGQPQHF.

The gene calls are TRBV12-3 or TRBV12-4 and TRBJ1-3. CDR3 length: 15 amino acids. The CDR3 sequence: CASRDDIRSGNTIYF.

The V gene is TRBV20-1, the J gene TRBJ2-3; with no DNA, the TCRdb D assignment of TRBD2 cannot be verified. The CDR3 contains 14 residues. From germline, CDR1 is DFQATT and CDR2 SNEGSKA (reference sequence). CDR3 amino acids: CSATSATSTDTQYF.

The V gene is TRBV6-1, the J gene TRBJ2-2; TCRdb designates TRBD1, a call that cannot be tested without DNA. CDR3 length equals 14 residues. Germline CDR1 is MNHNS and CDR2 is SASEGT. CDR3 residues: CASSPPGYTGELFF.

The V gene is TRBV6-5, the J gene TRBJ1-5. CDR1 MNHEY and CDR2 SVGAGI come from the germline V gene. The CDR3 has 15 residues. CDR3 in amino acids: CASSYKFDSNQPQHF.

The chain employs TRBV5-5 and TRBJ2-1; the TCRdb call, TRBD1, lacks DNA for checking. This CDR3 comprises 15 residues. In germline, CDR1 is SGHKS, CDR2 YYEKEE (reference sequence). The CDR3 sequence is CASSLVSGGAQGQFF.

The J gene is TRBJ2-3, the V gene TRBV20-1; TCRdb proposes TRBD2, but this gene call is untestable without DNA. The CDR3 is 15 amino acids. Germline V gene lookup returns CDR1 DFQATT and CDR2 SNEGSKA (reference sequence). The CDR3 sequence is CSARGASGLTDTQYF.

The J gene is TRBJ2-1, the V gene TRBV5-4. The germline V gene encodes CDR1 SGHNT and CDR2 YYREEE (reference sequence). The CDR3 runs 12 residues. CDR3 protein: CASSLATDEQFF.

The genes are TRBV5-4 and TRBJ2-1; TCRdb calls TRBD2, which cannot be checked without DNA. Germline CDR1 SGHNT, CDR2 YYREEE (reference sequence). The CDR3 totals 16 residues. CDR3 in amino acids: CASSGTSGSGYNEQFF.

This chain links TRBV6-6 with TRBJ1-2. The CDR3 is 13 residues long. Germline lookup yields CDR1 MNHNY and CDR2 SVGAGI (reference sequence). The CDR3 reads CASTSQANYGYTF.

This chain connects TRBV28 to TRBJ2-7; the D gene TCRdb calls, TRBD1, cannot be checked with no DNA. The CDR3 has 17 amino acids. CDR1 and CDR2 (germline): MDHEN, SYDVKM. CDR3: CASSLPVGTGDSYEQYF.